This TCR beta chain emerged from a study of cytomegalovirus exposure and HLA in healthy donors. Researchers ran the PCR with 60 Vbeta and 13 Jbeta primers. The method was immunoSEQ multiplex PCR; TCRdb's version includes in-frame clones alone and lacks a portion of them. The repertoire holds roughly 100,000 clones, with about 16% as singletons. The CDR3 spans 14 residues. Germline V gene lookup returns CDR1 LGHNT and CDR2 FRNRAP. V was pared by 1 base and J by 4 bases, with 10 bases between. The chain uses TRBV12-5 and TRBJ1-1; D is unresolved. Sequenced sample: PBMCs. This TCR was sampled from a female donor in good health and CMV-seronegative. CDR3 nucleotides: TGTGCTAGTGGTTTGGCCCTCTCCCCCACTGAAGCTTTCTTT. Translation: CASGLALSPTEAFF. Based on the CDR3 plus reference TRBV12-5 and TRBJ1-1, the full variable domain is DARVTQTPRHKVTEMGQEVTMRCQPILGHNTVFWYRQTMMQGLELLAYFRNRAPLDDSGMPKDRFSAEMPDATLATLKIQPSEPRDSAVYFCASGLALSPTEAFFGQGTRLTVV.